Sequencing of this TCR beta chain was carried out in a study of blood T cell repertoires in COVID-19. TCRdb's copy holds only in-frame clones and misses some; the assay was immunoSEQ multiplex PCR. The data show roughly 100,000 clones, approximately 86% seen once. Germline V gives CDR1 MNHNY, CDR2 SVGAGI (reference sequence). This CDR3 comprises 16 residues. The germline V and J ends were trimmed by 4 bases and 0 bases, with 13 bases remaining between them. Sample: peripheral blood. V gene TRBV6-6 combines with J gene TRBJ1-5; D remains unclear. The receptor comes from a woman aged 45 to 65 with COVID-19, enrolled during active disease. The CDR3 loop is CASSLSVPYSNQPQHF. DNA of the CDR3: TGTGCCAGCAGTTTGAGTGTTCCTTATAGCAATCAGCCCCAGCATTTT.